Detailed here is one T cell receptor beta chain. The antigen is not known. This record belongs to a study of T cell responses to AZD1222 COVID-19 vaccine. This table comes from immunoSEQ multiplex PCR, and its TCRdb copy is limited to in-frame clones, with some not included. The sample includes nearly 90,000 clones, 80% to 90% seen only once; the top ten take 10% to 13%. Study outcomes and limitations: Repertoires were obtained only post-peak T cell response. Reportedly, nearly half of unique spike TCRs recognized epitopes outside B.1.351/B.1.1.7 mutations. The breadth and depth of Spike-specific TCRs increased once two AZD1222 doses had been given.

This CDR3 has 12 residues. The ends were cut back, 8 bases at V and 4 bases at J, with 11 bases in the middle. Germline-derived CDR1 and CDR2 are GTSNPN and SVGIG (reference sequence). The sequence was obtained from an adult in good health. V and J are TRBV30 and TRBJ1-4; TRBD1 is a possible D gene (5 bases). Specimen: peripheral blood, collected on day 0 of MenACWY control vaccination. The DNA for the CDR3 is TGTGCCCTAGGGGCACTTAATGAAAAACTGTTTTTT. This encodes CALGALNEKLFF. Together with reference TRBV30 and TRBJ1-4, the CDR3 gives the full variable domain: SQTIHQWPATLVQPVGSPLSLECTVEGTSNPNLYWYRQAAGRGLQLLFYSVGIGQISSEVPQNLSASRPQDRQFILSSKKLLLSDSGFYLCALGALNEKLFFGSGTQLSVL.